These 25 T cell receptor beta chains originate from one sample sequenced in a study of T cell changes during pregnancy in multiple sclerosis. Sequencing used immunoSEQ multiplex PCR; TCRdb keeps in-frame clones, though not all of them. The table lists 65,000 to 85,000 clones, about 94% of them singletons, with about 0.13% in the top ten. The specimen was CD4+ T cells from peripheral blood mononuclear cells, collected after pregnancy. The origin of the receptors is a female donor with multiple sclerosis, enrolled in a pregnancy study.

V gene TRBV4-2 combines with J gene TRBJ2-1; the match to TRBD2 covers 7 bases. Losses at the gene ends were 0 bases for V and 0 bases for J; bases not matched to a gene: 2. Per germline, CDR1 LGHNA and CDR2 YNFKEQ. The CDR3 length is 16 residues. CDR3 sequence: CASSQETGGSYNEQFF. CDR3 nucleotides: TGTGCCAGCAGCCAAGAGACGGGAGGCTCCTACAATGAGCAGTTCTTC.

V and J are TRBV30 and TRBJ1-1; 8 nucleotides match TRBD1. The CDR3 has 16 amino acids. Germline V gives CDR1 GTSNPN, CDR2 SVGIG (reference sequence). The V gene end was trimmed by 3 bases and the J gene end by 4 bases; junction bases not matched to a gene: 13. CDR3 nucleotides: TGTGCCTGGAGAACAACCAAACGACAGGGGACCACTGAAGCTTTCTTT. It yields the protein CAWRTTKRQGTTEAFF.

The rearrangement joins TRBV18 to TRBJ1-2; the D gene is possibly TRBD1 (6 bases). Germline V gene lookup returns CDR1 KGHSH and CDR2 LQKENI. The germline V and J ends were trimmed by 2 bases and 4 bases, with 20 bases remaining between them. The CDR3 length is 17 residues. The CDR3: CASSPKLLQGSVYGYTF. DNA for the CDR3: TGTGCCAGCTCACCAAAACTCCTACAGGGATCGGTCTATGGCTACACCTTC.

V is TRBV11-2 and J is TRBJ2-3; no reliable D call. The CDR3 length is 17 residues. CDR1 and CDR2 (germline): SGHAT, FQNNGV. V was pared by 1 base and J by 2 bases, with 16 bases between. This chain's CDR3 is CASSLVSSLGVTDTQYF. The CDR3 bases are TGTGCCAGCAGCTTAGTAAGTTCCCTTGGAGTCACAGATACGCAGTATTTT.

This sequence joins TRBV29-1 and TRBJ2-5, with 13 bases aligning to TRBD2. V trimming: 7 bases; J trimming: 8 bases; junction bases outside the gene matches: 7. From germline, CDR1 is SQVTM and CDR2 ANQGSEA. This CDR3 has 13 amino acids. The CDR3 protein is CSAGLAGERTQYF. CDR3 DNA sequence: TGCAGCGCCGGACTAGCGGGAGAGAGAACCCAGTACTTC.

The rearrangement links TRBV11-1 to TRBJ2-7; D call uncertain. Germline V gene lookup returns CDR1 SGHAT and CDR2 FQDESV (reference sequence). With 0 bases removed from V and 2 bases from J, the gap between germline ends came to 5 bases. This CDR3 region has 13 residues. CDR3 DNA: TGTGCCAGCAGCTTAGCGCGCCCCTACGAGCAGTACTTC. The encoded protein is CASSLARPYEQYF.

To note about this clone: This CDR3 is also generated by other DNA sequences in the sample. The chain employs TRBV6-1 and TRBJ1-5; D is possibly TRBD1 (6 bases). V lost 2 bases to trimming and J lost 5 bases, with 13 bases between them. CDR3 length equals 15 residues. Per germline, CDR1 MNHNS and CDR2 SASEGT. The CDR3 coding sequence is TGTGCCAGCAGTGAAATGGGGGGGGCTTATCAGCCCCAGCATTTT. This codes for CASSEMGGAYQPQHF.

The chain employs TRBV5-1 and TRBJ1-1; D perhaps matches TRBD1 (6 bases). This CDR3 comprises 14 residues. Germline V lookup: CDR1 SGHRS, CDR2 YFSETQ. The V end was cut by 3 bases, the J end by 1 base, with 10 bases between. The CDR3, as DNA: TGCGCCAGCAGCTCGGGGGGCTCGAACACTGAAGCTTTCTTT. It yields the protein CASSSGGSNTEAFF.

This clone was seen only once. This rearrangement joins TRBV18 to TRBJ2-1, with D tentatively TRBD2 (6 bases). Trimming shortened V by 8 bases and J by 6 bases, and 17 bases separated the two germline ends. The CDR3 is 14 residues long. Germline V gene data show CDR1 as KGHSH and CDR2 as LQKENI. The CDR3, as DNA: TGTGCCAGCACCGCCCGCGGGCGGGGCAATGAGCAGTTCTTC. This sequence encodes CASTARGRGNEQFF.

The sample holds a few counts of this clone. The V call is TRBV15, the J call TRBJ1-1; D remains ambiguous. Germline assignment: CDR1 LNHNV and CDR2 YYDKDF (reference sequence). The V and J ends lost 3 bases and 1 base respectively, with 15 bases between them. The CDR3 extends over 16 amino acids. Written as DNA, the CDR3 is TGTGCCACCAGCAGCCCTAGTTGGTTTACGAACACTGAAGCTTTCTTT. Its protein product is CATSSPSWFTNTEAFF.

The chain couples TRBV7-9 to TRBJ2-1, with D tentatively TRBD2 (5 bases). CDR3 length: 12 amino acids. Trimming pared 5 bases from V and 11 bases from J, leaving 13 bases between. CDR1 is SEHNR and CDR2 is FQNEAQ in the germline V gene (reference sequence). CDR3 residues: CASSNLEGQQFF. CDR3 bases: TGTGCCAGCAGCAACTTAGAGGGCCAGCAGTTCTTC.

The chain links TRBV5-4 to TRBJ1-4; possible D gene TRBD1, 5 bases. V was trimmed by 0 bases and J by 8 bases, leaving 11 bases between them. Germline V lookup: CDR1 SGHNT, CDR2 YYREEE (reference sequence). CDR3 length: 14 residues. CDR3 region: CASSLEGRREKLFF. For the CDR3, the DNA is TGTGCCAGCAGCTTGGAGGGGCGAAGGGAAAAACTGTTTTTT.

A word on this clone: Germline is not matched at one junction end, which may reflect a read error. This chain connects TRBV27 to TRBJ2-7, with 8 bases lining up with TRBD2. CDR1 is MNHEY and CDR2 is SMNVEV in the germline V gene (reference sequence). The CDR3 has 14 residues. Here the CDR3 DNA reads TGTGCCAGCAGTTTTCAGAGAACCGGGACTAGTCCACACTTC. Amino acids: CASSFQRTGTSPHF.

In this sample, this clone turned up once. The V call is TRBV9, the J call TRBJ2-1, with 9 nucleotides matching TRBD1. The length of the CDR3 is 16 residues. Germline CDR1 reads SGDLS; CDR2 reads YYNGEE. V shed 0 bases and J 4 bases; nucleotides not matched to a gene: 5. CDR3 in DNA: TGTGCCAGCAGCGTAGCTAGGGACAGGGTTTACAATGAGCAGTTCTTC. Protein: CASSVARDRVYNEQFF.

This chain connects TRBV6-5 to TRBJ1-1; 7 nucleotides agree with TRBD1. Per germline, CDR1 MNHEY and CDR2 SVGAGI. V shed 3 bases and J 4 bases; nucleotides not matched to a gene: 11. The CDR3 consists of 16 residues. In DNA form, the CDR3 reads TGTGCCAGCAGTTATATGGACAGGAGGAGCGGCACTGAAGCTTTCTTT. Translated, it gives CASSYMDRRSGTEAFF.

For the CDR3, the DNA is TGTGCCAGCAGTCTACCGGGACTAGTTTCCAATGAGCAGTTCTTC. Translation: CASSLPGLVSNEQFF. The chain uses TRBV28 and TRBJ2-1, with TRBD2 matching over 8 bases. Per the germline V gene, CDR1 is MDHEN and CDR2 is SYDVKM. CDR3 length: 15 amino acids. The J segment lost 6 bases and the V segment lost 5 bases, leaving 9 bases of the junction unmatched.

This rearrangement joins TRBV6-1 to TRBJ1-2, with D perhaps TRBD1 (5 bases). The CDR3 length is 13 residues. Trimming left V 8 bases short and J 5 bases short, with 15 bases between. Germline V gives CDR1 MNHNS, CDR2 SASEGT. The CDR3 DNA reads as TGTGCCAGCTGGGGGACTCAGGGATATGGCTACACCTTC. As protein: CASWGTQGYGYTF.

V usage is TRBV19 and J usage is TRBJ2-7; a possible D gene is TRBD2 (6 bases). Per germline, CDR1 LNHDA and CDR2 SQIVND (reference sequence). With 3 bases removed from V and 5 bases from J, the gap between germline ends came to 14 bases. The CDR3 covers 14 residues. The CDR3 DNA reads TGTGCCAGTAGTATGCGGGAAGTCGCCCACGAGCAGTACTTC. This gives the protein CASSMREVAHEQYF.

The rearrangement uses TRBV11-2 and TRBJ2-3; 7 nucleotides line up with TRBD1. The V gene end was trimmed by 6 bases and the J gene end by 5 bases; junction bases not matched to a gene: 17. CDR1 and CDR2 (germline): SGHAT, FQNNGV. This CDR3 spans 17 amino acids. CDR3 amino acids: CASRLQVGGQPGDTQYF. In DNA form, the CDR3 reads TGTGCCAGCAGATTACAGGTTGGGGGACAGCCCGGAGATACGCAGTATTTT.

The rearrangement uses TRBV6-1 and TRBJ2-3, with 7 bases that match TRBD2. V shed 6 bases and J 3 bases; nucleotides not matched to a gene: 9. The length of the CDR3 is 15 residues. Germline loops: CDR1 MNHNS, CDR2 SASEGT. CDR3 nucleotide sequence: TGTGCCAGCAGGCAGGTAGCTAGCGGAACAGATACGCAGTATTTT. This sequence encodes CASRQVASGTDTQYF.

This clone was observed once. The V call is TRBV29-1, the J call TRBJ2-7; 8 bases map to TRBD1. CDR3 length: 13 residues. CDR1 is SQVTM and CDR2 is ANQGSEA in the germline V gene. Trimming cost V 7 bases and J 4 bases; bases outside gene matches: 9. The CDR3: CSAGTGVGYEQYF. The CDR3 nucleotides read TGCAGCGCCGGGACAGGAGTGGGATACGAGCAGTACTTC.

V and J are TRBV18 and TRBJ2-1; possible D gene TRBD1, 5 bases. The germline V gene has CDR1 KGHSH and CDR2 LQKENI. V lost 3 bases and J 5 bases, leaving 8 bases between the germline ends. This CDR3 contains 13 residues. CDR3 amino acids: CASSPQQDNEQFF. CDR3 DNA sequence: TGTGCCAGCTCACCGCAACAGGACAATGAGCAGTTCTTC.

As regards this clone: This specimen includes other DNA sequences encoding the same CDR3. This chain connects TRBV6-1 to TRBJ2-1; a possible D gene is TRBD2 (5 bases). Trimming removed 3 bases at V and 5 bases at J, with 14 bases between. This CDR3 comprises 15 residues. The germline V gene has CDR1 MNHNS and CDR2 SASEGT. CDR3 sequence: CASSEAGLWNNEQFF. The CDR3 bases are TGTGCCAGCAGTGAGGCGGGCCTGTGGAACAATGAGCAGTTCTTC.

The V and J genes are TRBV9 and TRBJ2-2, with 13 bases matching TRBD2. J gave up 5 bases and V 4 bases, and 8 bases lay outside the gene matches. The CDR3 loop spans 17 amino acids. Germline values: CDR1 SGDLS, CDR2 YYNGEE. The CDR3 region has the DNA TGTGCCAGCAGCTTCGGACTAGCGGGAGCGTTAACCGGGGAGCTGTTTTTT. Protein sequence: CASSFGLAGALTGELFF.

The V and J genes are TRBV7-9 and TRBJ2-1; D not certain. V lost 1 base to trimming and J lost 9 bases, with 10 bases between them. The germline V gene encodes CDR1 SEHNR and CDR2 FQNEAQ (reference sequence). This CDR3 contains 13 residues. This chain's CDR3 is CASSLDRPTEQFF. As DNA, the CDR3 is TGTGCCAGCAGCTTAGACAGACCGACTGAGCAGTTCTTC.